This paragraph reports one T cell receptor beta chain. The antigen is not known. This record comes from a study of cytomegalovirus exposure and HLA in healthy donors. Whole-study results and caveats: One variant, a missense change in DCLRE1C, was linked in a later analysis to TCR beta V- and J-gene trimming. Reported performance of the classifier showed diagnosis of cytomegalovirus status with high specificity and sensitivity. Certain sequence variants were highly shared and formed a cluster, and this cluster was likely a sequencing artifact.

CDR1 and CDR2 (germline): MNHEY, SVGAGI. The CDR3 sequence is 13 residues long. Trimming removed 6 bases at V and 6 bases at J, with 12 bases between. The PCR employed 60 Vbeta primers together with 13 Jbeta primers. Profiling relied on immunoSEQ multiplex PCR, and the TCRdb table lists in-frame clones only, not all of them. Of roughly 180,000 clones in the sample, 80% are singletons; the top ten hold around 1.4%. The chain uses TRBV6-5 and TRBJ2-1; D is possibly TRBD2 (6 bases). This TCR was recovered from a girl aged 5-17 years in good health and CMV-seropositive. Sequenced: PBMCs. The CDR3 DNA is TGTGCCAGCAGGTATGGACTATTCAATGAGCAGTTCTTC. This translates into CASRYGLFNEQFF.